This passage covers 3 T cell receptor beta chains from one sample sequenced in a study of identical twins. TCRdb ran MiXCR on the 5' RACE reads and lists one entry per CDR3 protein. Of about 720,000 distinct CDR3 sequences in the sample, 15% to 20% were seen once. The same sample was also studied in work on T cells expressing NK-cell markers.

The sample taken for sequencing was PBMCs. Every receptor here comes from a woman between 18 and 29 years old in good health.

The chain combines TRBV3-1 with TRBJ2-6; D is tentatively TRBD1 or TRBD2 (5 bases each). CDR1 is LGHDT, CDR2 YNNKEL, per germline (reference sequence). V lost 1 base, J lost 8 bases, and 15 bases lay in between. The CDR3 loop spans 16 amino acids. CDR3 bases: TGTGCCAGCAGCCAAGTCACGGGACGCAGTACCAACGTCCTGACTTTC. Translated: CASSQVTGRSTNVLTF.

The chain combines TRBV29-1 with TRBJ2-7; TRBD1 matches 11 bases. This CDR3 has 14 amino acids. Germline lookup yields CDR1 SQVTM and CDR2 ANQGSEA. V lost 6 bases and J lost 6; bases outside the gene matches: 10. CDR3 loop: CSVPLRTGGGEQYF. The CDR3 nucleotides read TGCAGCGTGCCCCTCCGGACAGGGGGCGGCGAGCAGTACTTC.

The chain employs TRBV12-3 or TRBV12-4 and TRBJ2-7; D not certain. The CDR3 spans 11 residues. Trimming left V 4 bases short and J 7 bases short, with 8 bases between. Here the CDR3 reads CASSSAWEQYF. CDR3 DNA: TGTGCCAGCAGTTCCGCCTGGGAGCAGTACTTC.